This TCR beta chain was captured in a study of cytomegalovirus exposure and HLA in healthy donors. TCRdb keeps only in-frame clones here, not all; method: immunoSEQ multiplex PCR. The sample holds about 360,000 clones, just over 85% seen once. This TCR was sampled from a woman aged 18-29 years in good health and CMV-seronegative. Input material: PBMCs.

CDR3: CASTGTGGTGELFF. The CDR3 DNA sequence: TGTGCCAGTACCGGGACAGGAGGCACCGGGGAGCTGTTTTTT. The J gene is TRBJ2-2, the V gene TRBV19, with 8 positions matching TRBD1. Germline V lookup: CDR1 LNHDA, CDR2 SQIVND (reference sequence). Trimming took 7 bases from V and 4 from J; bases not matched to a gene: 5. This CDR3 comprises 14 residues. Variable domain in full (rest from reference TRBV19 and TRBJ2-2): DGGITQSPKYLFRKEGQNVTLSCEQNLNHDAMYWYRQDPGQGLRLIYYSQIVNDFQKGDIAEGYSVSREKKESFPLTVTSAQKNPTAFYLCASTGTGGTGELFFGEGSRLTVL.